This T cell receptor beta chain was retrieved from a study of human T cells and chemical hapten exposure. Individual cDNA molecules had unique molecular identifiers attached to them by the library. One entry per CDR3 protein, called by TCRdb with MiXCR from the reads. This sample carries 3,500 to 4,500 distinct CDR3 sequences, about half of them seen once, and the ten largest clones take 3.5%. V gave up 5 bases and J gave up 4 bases; unmatched junction bases: 14. There are 15 residues in the CDR3. CDR1 and CDR2 from the germline V gene are DFQATT and SNEGSKA (reference sequence). Treatment here: therapeutic diphenylcyclopropenone sensitization with weekly scalp DPC. The starting material, unfractionated whole blood, was used for total RNA extraction.

The sequence was obtained from an adult with alopecia areata. Some clones in this sample may be carry-over from other donors' samples. This table probably holds off-target reads from a library built for another chain. The source material was whole blood, sampled before DPC sensitization or 2, 6, or about 24 weeks after (not recorded which). The J gene is TRBJ2-7, the V gene TRBV20-1, with 7 bases identical to TRBD1. The CDR3 here is CSASPRGPRGYEQYF. In nucleotides, the CDR3 is TGCAGTGCTTCACCGAGGGGGCCGAGGGGATACGAGCAGTACTTC.